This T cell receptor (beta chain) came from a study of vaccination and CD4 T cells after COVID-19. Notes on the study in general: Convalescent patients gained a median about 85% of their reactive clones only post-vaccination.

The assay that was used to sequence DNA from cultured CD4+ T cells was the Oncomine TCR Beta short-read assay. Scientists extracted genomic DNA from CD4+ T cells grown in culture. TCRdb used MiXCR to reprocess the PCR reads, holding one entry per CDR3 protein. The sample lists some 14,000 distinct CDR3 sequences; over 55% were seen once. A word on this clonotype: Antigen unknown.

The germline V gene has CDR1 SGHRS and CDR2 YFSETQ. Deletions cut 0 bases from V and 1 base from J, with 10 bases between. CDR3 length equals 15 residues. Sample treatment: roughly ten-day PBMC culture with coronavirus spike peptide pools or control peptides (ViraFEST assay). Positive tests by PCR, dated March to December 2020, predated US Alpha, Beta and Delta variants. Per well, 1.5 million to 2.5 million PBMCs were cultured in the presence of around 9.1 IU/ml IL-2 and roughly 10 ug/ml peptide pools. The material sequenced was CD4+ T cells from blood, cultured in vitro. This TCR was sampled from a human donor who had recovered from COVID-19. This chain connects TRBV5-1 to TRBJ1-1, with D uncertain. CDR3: CASSLAPERNTEAFF. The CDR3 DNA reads TGCGCCAGCAGCTTGGCTCCGGAACGGAACACTGAAGCTTTCTTT.